A selection of T cell receptor beta chains follows, all from one sample in a study of T cell responses to AZD1222 COVID-19 vaccine. The protocol was immunoSEQ multiplex PCR, while the TCRdb copy is restricted to in-frame clones and leaves out a portion. The sample gives roughly 150,000 clones, roughly 92% of which show up once; about 3.7% is in the top ten. The starting material was peripheral blood, obtained on day 0 of AZD1222 vaccination. The source of these receptors is an adult in good health. The CDR3 runs from the conserved cysteine through the conserved F or W. Each record gives: clone size, J gene, V gene, CDR3 protein. A row's size may be missing; if present it is once, few, many or a size class.

clone size: .; J gene: TRBJ2-7; V gene: TRBV28; CDR3 protein: CASSLLEYEQYF
clone size: .; J gene: TRBJ2-1; V gene: TRBV7-2; CDR3 protein: CASSLGLSYEQFF
clone size: .; J gene: TRBJ1-4; V gene: TRBV7-2; CDR3 protein: CASSRDGRNEKLFF
clone size: .; J gene: TRBJ2-2; V gene: TRBV12-5; CDR3 protein: CAIPPPVADYPTGELFF
clone size: few; J gene: TRBJ2-5; V gene: TRBV27; CDR3 protein: CASSLRGSKTQYF
clone size: .; J gene: TRBJ2-1; V gene: TRBV7-2; CDR3 protein: CASSRDPPGNEQFF
clone size: .; J gene: TRBJ2-7; V gene: TRBV13; CDR3 protein: CASSLGGREQYF
clone size: .; J gene: TRBJ2-1; V gene: TRBV6-5; CDR3 protein: CASGDYTNEQFF
clone size: .; J gene: TRBJ1-2; V gene: TRBV19; CDR3 protein: CASSIVGQPYGYTF
clone size: .; J gene: TRBJ1-5; V gene: TRBV29-1; CDR3 protein: CSAGWGNQPQHF
clone size: .; J gene: TRBJ1-2; V gene: TRBV7-2; CDR3 protein: CASPTPQGPYGYTF
clone size: .; J gene: TRBJ1-2; V gene: TRBV5-1; CDR3 protein: CASSSGTLDGYTF